This entry is about one TCR beta chain. Its cognate antigen is unknown. A junction boundary mismatches the germline segment, possibly from a read error. From the multiplex PCR reads, TCRdb called clonotypes with MiXCR, one entry per CDR3 protein. Among approximately 140,000 distinct CDR3 sequences, roughly 33% were seen once, and the ten largest hold roughly 2.3%. Breast cancer patients provided tissue from their axillary draining lymph nodes. The data were obtained in a study of breast tumors, draining lymph nodes, adjacent tissues. General study findings and limits: Tumors had less TCR diversity than lymph nodes, more than nontumor tissue. Luminal-like breast cancer showed significantly higher tumor–nontumor repertoire similarity than basal-like. Most tumor T cells seemingly derive from lymph node, then expand in tumor.

The sample taken for sequencing was axillary lymph node tissue. The TCR originated in a female donor with breast cancer. Some clones in this sample may be carry-over from other donors' samples.

Here the CDR3 reads CAISLTSGGPQETQYF. In nucleotides, the CDR3 is TGTGCCATCAGCCTGACTAGCGGGGGACCTCAAGAGACCCAGTACTTC. V and J are TRBV7-2 and TRBJ2-5, with 12 bases fitting TRBD2. This CDR3 comprises 16 residues. CDR1 SGHTA and CDR2 FQGNSA come from the germline V gene. The full variable domain, its missing parts supplied by reference TRBV7-2 and TRBJ2-5, is GAGVSQSPSNKVTEKGKDVELRCDPISGHTALYWYRQSLGQGLEFLIYFQGNSAPDKSGLPSDRFSAERTGGSVSTLTIQRTQQEDSAVYLCAISLTSGGPQETQYFGPGTRLLVL.